A selection of T cell receptor beta chains follows, all from one sample in a study of T cell changes during pregnancy in multiple sclerosis. Clones were sequenced by immunoSEQ multiplex PCR, and TCRdb holds only the in-frame ones, with some missing. Of under 90,000 clones in the sample, around 90% were seen once. The sequencing here drew on peripheral blood, taken after pregnancy. These receptors were collected from a female donor in good health, enrolled as a control in a pregnancy study. CDR3s include the opening cysteine and the closing phenylalanine or tryptophan. A D gene is named only where the DNA matches it firmly. A row's size may be missing; if present it is once, few, many or a size class.

abundance	j_gene	d_gene	v_gene	CDR3aa	CDR3nt
-	TRBJ1-5	-	TRBV30	CAWSVQGNQPQHF	TGTGCCTGGAGTGTTCAGGGGAACCAGCCCCAGCATTTT
once	TRBJ2-7	TRBD2	TRBV19	CASSAAGEGSYEQYF	TGTGCCAGTAGTGCAGCGGGGGAGGGAAGCTACGAGCAGTACTTC
-	TRBJ1-2	TRBD1	TRBV5-4	CASSLGWTGVVDGYTF	TGTGCCAGCAGCCTCGGGTGGACAGGGGTGGTCGATGGCTACACCTTC
-	TRBJ1-3	-	TRBV27	CASSPTRSSGNTIYF	TGTGCCAGCAGTCCGACACGCAGCTCTGGAAACACCATATATTTT
-	TRBJ1-3	-	TRBV30	CAWSVGEPGNTIYF	TGTGCCTGGAGTGTAGGGGAACCTGGAAACACCATATATTTT
-	TRBJ1-1	TRBD1	TRBV9	CASSVEGTGDTEAFF	TGTGCCAGCAGCGTAGAGGGGACAGGGGACACTGAAGCTTTCTTT
once	TRBJ2-3	TRBD2	TRBV14	CASSQGGGTPSTDTQYF	TGTGCCAGCAGCCAAGGCGGGGGGACCCCTAGCACAGATACGCAGTATTTT
-	TRBJ2-5	-	TRBV5-8	CASSLADRGLPQYF	TGTGCCAGCAGCTTGGCGGACCGCGGGCTCCCCCAGTACTTC
-	TRBJ1-2	-	TRBV5-6	CASSLPGAYGYTF	TGTGCCAGCAGCCTGCCGGGAGCTTATGGCTACACCTTC
-	TRBJ2-5	-	TRBV2	CASRASGQETQYF	TGTGCCAGCAGGGCTTCGGGCCAAGAGACCCAGTACTTC
-	TRBJ2-3	-	TRBV9	CASSNGRGRENTQYF	TGTGCCAGCAGCAACGGTCGCGGCCGGGAGAATACGCAGTATTTT